This record covers a single T cell receptor beta chain. The target antigen is unknown. Germline V gene lookup returns CDR1 SGHKS and CDR2 YYEKEE (reference sequence). This CDR3 has 13 residues. Trimming left V 1 base short and J 8 bases short, with 12 bases between. Only in-frame clones appear in the TCRdb table, and some are missing; sequencing was by immunoSEQ multiplex PCR. This sample has about 1,500,000 clones, with approximately 96% found just once. The sample is drawn from a study of shared clonotypes between healthy human individuals. Study-level points and caveats: Shared across a few donors were roughly 5.3% of the naive CD4 clonotypes. Specimens sampled were limited to blood, with tissue repertoires likely differing.

The sequencing sample was made of naive CD4+ T cells sorted from blood. Described subset: CD45RA+ positively selected. The sequence was collected from a man younger than 45 in good health. This chain joins TRBV5-5 and TRBJ1-1; no firm D call. CDR3 region: CASSLRVASEAFF. As DNA, the CDR3 is TGTGCCAGCAGCTTGAGGGTAGCATCCGAAGCTTTCTTT.